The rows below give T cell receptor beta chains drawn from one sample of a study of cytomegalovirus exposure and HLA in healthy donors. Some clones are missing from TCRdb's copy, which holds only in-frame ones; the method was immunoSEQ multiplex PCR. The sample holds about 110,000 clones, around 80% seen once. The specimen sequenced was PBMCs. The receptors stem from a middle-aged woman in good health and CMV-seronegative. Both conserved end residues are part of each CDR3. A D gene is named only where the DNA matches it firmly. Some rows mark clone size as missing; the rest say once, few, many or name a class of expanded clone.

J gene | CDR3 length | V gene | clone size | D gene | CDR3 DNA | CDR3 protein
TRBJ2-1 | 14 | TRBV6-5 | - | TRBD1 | TGTGCCAGCAGTTCCGGGACAGTCAGGGATGAGCAGTTCTTC | CASSSGTVRDEQFF
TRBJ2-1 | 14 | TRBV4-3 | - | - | TGCGCCAGCAGCCAGATGATGGGAGGAAATGAGCAGTTCTTC | CASSQMMGGNEQFF
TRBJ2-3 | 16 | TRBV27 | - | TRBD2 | TGTGCCAGCAGTTTACTGCTAGCGGGAGAAATAGATACGCAGTATTTT | CASSLLLAGEIDTQYF
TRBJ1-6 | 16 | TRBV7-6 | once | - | TGTGCCAGCAGCTTACAGGGGAGCTCCTATAATTCACCCCTCCACTTT | CASSLQGSSYNSPLHF
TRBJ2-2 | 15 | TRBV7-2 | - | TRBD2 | TGTGCCAGCAGCTTTAGCGGGGGATACACCGGGGAGCTGTTTTTT | CASSFSGGYTGELFF
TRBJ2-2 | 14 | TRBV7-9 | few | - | TGTGCCAGCAGCTTATTCTGGAACACCGGGGAGCTGTTTTTT | CASSLFWNTGELFF
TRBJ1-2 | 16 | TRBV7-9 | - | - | TGTGCCAGCAGCTTAGCAGAGGCAGCGGCGGGCTATGGCTACACCTTC | CASSLAEAAAGYGYTF
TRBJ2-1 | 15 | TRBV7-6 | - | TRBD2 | TGTGCCAGCAGCCTATCTAGCGGGAGGTACAATGAGCAGTTCTTC | CASSLSSGRYNEQFF
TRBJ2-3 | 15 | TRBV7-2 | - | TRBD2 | TGTGCCAGCAGCTTAGCGGGACTAGCAGTAGATACGCAGTATTTT | CASSLAGLAVDTQYF
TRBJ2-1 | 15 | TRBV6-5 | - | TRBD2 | TGTGCCAGCGGCCGACTAGCGGGAACCTACAATGAGCAGTTCTTC | CASGRLAGTYNEQFF